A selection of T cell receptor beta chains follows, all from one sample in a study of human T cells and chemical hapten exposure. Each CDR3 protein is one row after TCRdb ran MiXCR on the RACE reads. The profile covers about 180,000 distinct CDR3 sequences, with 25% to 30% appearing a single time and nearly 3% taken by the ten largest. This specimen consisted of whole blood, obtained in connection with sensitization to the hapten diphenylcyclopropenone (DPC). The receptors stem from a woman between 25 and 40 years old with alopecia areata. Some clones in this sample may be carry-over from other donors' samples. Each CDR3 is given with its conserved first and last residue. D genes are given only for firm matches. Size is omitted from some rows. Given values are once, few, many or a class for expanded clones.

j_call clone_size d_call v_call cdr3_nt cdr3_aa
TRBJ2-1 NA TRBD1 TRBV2 TGTGCCAGCAGTCGGACAGGGACAACTGAGCAGTTCTTC CASSRTGTTEQFF
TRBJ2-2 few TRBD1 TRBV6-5 TGTGCCAGCAGTTACCGGGACAGGGGAACCGGGGAGCTGTTTTTT CASSYRDRGTGELFF
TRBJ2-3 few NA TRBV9 TGTGCCAGCAGCGTAACGACGGGAAGCGAACCTAGGGCGACAGATACGCAGTATTTT CASSVTTGSEPRATDTQYF
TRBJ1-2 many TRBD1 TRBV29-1 TGCAGCGCATCGACAGGGCATGGCTACACCTTC CSASTGHGYTF
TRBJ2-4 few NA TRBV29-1 TGCAGCGTTACGGACAGTTTAGCCAAAAACATTCAGTACTTC CSVTDSLAKNIQYF
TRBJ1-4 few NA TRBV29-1 TGCAGCGCCGGACTGGGTGAAAAACTGTTTTTT CSAGLGEKLFF
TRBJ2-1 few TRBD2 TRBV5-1 TGCGCCAGCACCGGGGGGGGTCTCAACAATGAGCAGTTCTTC CASTGGGLNNEQFF
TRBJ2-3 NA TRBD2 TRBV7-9 TGTGCCAGCAGCGGTACTAGCGGGCGCACAGATACGCAGTATTTT CASSGTSGRTDTQYF
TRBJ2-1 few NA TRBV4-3 TGCGCCAGCAGCCATTCCGGGGGGCTCAATGAGCAGTTCTTC CASSHSGGLNEQFF
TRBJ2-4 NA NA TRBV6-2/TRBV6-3 TGTGCCAGCAGTTACGAGGGTCTGGGATACATTCAGTACTTC CASSYEGLGYIQYF
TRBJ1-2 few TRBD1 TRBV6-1 TGTGCCAGCATCCCGGACAGGGGCGACTATGGCTACACCTTC CASIPDRGDYGYTF
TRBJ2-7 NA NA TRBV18 TGTGCCAGCTCTAGTCAATCCTCCTACGAGCAGTACTTC CASSSQSSYEQYF
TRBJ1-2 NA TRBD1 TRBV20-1 TGCAGTGCTCGGACAGGGACTAACTATGGCTACACCTTC CSARTGTNYGYTF
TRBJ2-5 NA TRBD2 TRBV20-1 TGCAGTGCTGGGGGGGGACAAGAGACCCAGTACTTC CSAGGGQETQYF
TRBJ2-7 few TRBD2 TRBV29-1 TGCAGCGTTGCTGTAGCGGGAGAATCCGAGCAGTACTTC CSVAVAGESEQYF
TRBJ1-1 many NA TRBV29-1 TGCAGCGGGTCTGGGGGTCCCACTGAAGCTTTCTTT CSGSGGPTEAFF
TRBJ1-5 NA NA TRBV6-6 TGTGCCAGCAGTTACAGATCTAGCAATCAGCCCCAGCATTTT CASSYRSSNQPQHF
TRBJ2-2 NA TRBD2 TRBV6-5 TGTGCCAGCAGTTACTCGGGGCTAGCGGACTTAAACACCGGGGAGCTGTTTTTT CASSYSGLADLNTGELFF
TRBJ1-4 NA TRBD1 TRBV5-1 TGCGCCAGCAGCTTAGGACAGGCTGAAAAACTGTTTTTT CASSLGQAEKLFF
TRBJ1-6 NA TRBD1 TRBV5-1 TGCGCCAGCGGGAATCCGGGACAGGGGAATTCACCCCTCCACTTT CASGNPGQGNSPLHF
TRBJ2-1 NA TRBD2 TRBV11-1 TGTGCCAGCAGCTTATGGCTAGCGGGAGCAGCCTACAATGAGCAGTTCTTC CASSLWLAGAAYNEQFF
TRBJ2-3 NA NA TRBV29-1 TGCAGCGTTGTAGGACCTGGTGAAGATACGCAGTATTTT CSVVGPGEDTQYF
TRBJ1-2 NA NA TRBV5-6 TGTGCCAGCAGCCTAGACGTAAGGGGCTACACCTTC CASSLDVRGYTF
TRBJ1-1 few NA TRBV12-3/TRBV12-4 TGTGCCAGCAGTTTAGCCGGTGGACGGATGAACACTGAAGCTTTCTTT CASSLAGGRMNTEAFF
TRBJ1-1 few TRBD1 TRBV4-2 TGTGCCAGCAGCCAAAGACAGGGTAGTTCTGAAGCTTTCTTT CASSQRQGSSEAFF
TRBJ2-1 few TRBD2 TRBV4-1 TGCGCCAGCAGCCAGTTCAAAAGCGGGGGGCGATCCAATGAGCAGTTCTTC CASSQFKSGGRSNEQFF
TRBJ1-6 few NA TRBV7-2 TGTGCCAGCCAACCCACCTCCCTATCTGGGGCCCTCCACTTT CASQPTSLSGALHF
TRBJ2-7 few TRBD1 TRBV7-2 TGTGCCAGCAGCCTACAGGGGTTCCGGATCGAGCAGTACTTC CASSLQGFRIEQYF
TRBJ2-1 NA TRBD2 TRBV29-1 TGCAGCGTCAGCAGGACTAGCGGGGGGGCCATTGAGCAGTTCTTC CSVSRTSGGAIEQFF
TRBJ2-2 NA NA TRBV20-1 TGCAGTGCTATGGAGCAGGTTGGCGGGGAGCTGTTTTTT CSAMEQVGGELFF